This TCR beta chain was identified during a study of regulatory T cells in long-lasting Graves disease. At the level of the study: More than 5 years of antithyroid drugs with positive TSH receptor antibodies defined persistent Graves' disease.

As to time point: persistent/refractory GD, antithyroid drugs over 5 years with positive TRAb. The TCR library was made from RNA extracted from PBMCs. The CDR3 contains 15 residues. Trimming left V 4 bases short and J 0 bases short, with 7 bases between. The germline V gene encodes CDR1 MNHEY and CDR2 SVGAGI. CDR3 regions were amplified by Arm-PCR using iRepertoire HTBI primers to build TCR beta libraries. TCRdb reprocessed the multiplex PCR reads via MiXCR and lists one record per CDR3 protein. Among approximately 380,000 distinct CDR3 sequences listed, 20% were seen once. The sequence was collected from a female donor with Graves disease. The sample consisted of peripheral blood mononuclear cells (PBMCs), taken when the disease was refractory, from a patient treated with antithyroid drugs. The gene calls are TRBV6-5 and TRBJ1-6; D is ambiguous. CDR3 sequence (DNA): TGTGCCAGCAGTTCGTTGGGCTCCTATAATTCACCCCTCCACTTT. It is translated as CASSSLGSYNSPLHF.